Listed here are 4 T cell receptor beta chains from one sample, sequenced in a study of cytomegalovirus exposure and HLA in healthy donors. The primer mix had 60 Vbeta and 13 Jbeta primers. The table came from immunoSEQ multiplex PCR; TCRdb's copy has only in-frame clones and leaves some out. The table includes 75,000 to 90,000 clones, 70% to 75% detected once. The sequenced sample consisted of PBMCs. These receptors were collected from a man aged 55 to 70 in good health and CMV-seronegative.

This chain connects TRBV29-1 to TRBJ1-5; 8 nucleotides line up with TRBD1. Germline V gene data show CDR1 as SQVTM and CDR2 as ANQGSEA. The V and J ends lost 4 bases and 6 bases, in that order; junction bases with no gene match: 5. The CDR3 is 13 residues long. The CDR3, as DNA: TGCAGCGTTGCAGGGGGCGCCGGTCAGCCCCAGCATTTT. It translates to CSVAGGAGQPQHF. Using reference TRBV29-1 and TRBJ1-5 for the parts outside the CDR3, the full variable domain is SAVISQKPSRDICQRGTSLTIQCQVDSQVTMMFWYRQQPGQSLTLIATANQGSEATYESGFVIDKFPISRPNLTFSTLTVSNMSPEDSSIYLCSVAGGAGQPQHFGDGTRLSIL.

The gene calls are TRBV1 and TRBJ2-1; TRBD2 reflects the table's D call only, with no check against the DNA. TRBV1 is listed as a pseudogene. The CDR3 consists of 21 residues. The CDR3 region is CTSSQVTSGAGGLLVCNEQFF. As DNA, the CDR3 is TGCACCAGCAGCCAAGTCACCTCCGGAGCGGGGGGGCTCCTAGTGTGCAATGAGCAGTTCTTC.

The chain joins TRBV4-2 to TRBJ2-1, with D perhaps matching TRBD2 (6 bases). V was pared by 1 base and J by 3 bases, with 16 bases between. The CDR3 totals 17 residues. Germline CDR1 is LGHNA and CDR2 is YNFKEQ. The CDR3 DNA follows: TGTGCCAGCAGCCAAGGATTGGGCGGGAAAAACTACAATGAGCAGTTCTTC. Translated, it gives CASSQGLGGKNYNEQFF.

The chain links TRBV18 to TRBJ1-4; no firm D call. V gave up 1 base and J gave up 4 bases, with 10 bases separating them. The CDR3 is 15 amino acids. Germline assignment: CDR1 KGHSH and CDR2 LQKENI. The CDR3 DNA follows: TGTGCCAGCTCACCACGCTCAAGCATTAATGAAAAACTGTTTTTT. It is translated as CASSPRSSINEKLFF. Full variable domain (remainder filled in from reference TRBV18 and TRBJ1-4): NAGVMQNPRHLVRRRGQEARLRCSPMKGHSHVYWYRQLPEEGLKFMVYLQKENIIDESGMPKERFSAEFPKEGPSILRIQQVVRGDSAAYFCASSPRSSINEKLFFGSGTQLSVL.